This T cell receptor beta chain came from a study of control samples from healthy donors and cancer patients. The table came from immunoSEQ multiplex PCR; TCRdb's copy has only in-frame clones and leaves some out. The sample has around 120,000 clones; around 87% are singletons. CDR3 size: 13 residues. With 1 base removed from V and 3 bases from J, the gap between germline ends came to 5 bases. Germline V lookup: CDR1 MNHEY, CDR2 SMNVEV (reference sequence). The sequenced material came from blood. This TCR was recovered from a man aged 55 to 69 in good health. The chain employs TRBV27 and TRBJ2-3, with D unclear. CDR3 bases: TGTGCCAGCAGTTTATTTGGGACAGATACGCAGTATTTT. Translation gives CASSLFGTDTQYF.